This TCR beta chain is drawn from a study of blood T cell repertoires in COVID-19. Looking at the study overall: T cells, B-cell-depleted T cells, or PBMCs supplied cDNA or gDNA.

The authors' processing: Amplifying reference gene primers gave estimates of nucleated cell counts. TCRdb's copy holds only in-frame clones and misses some; the assay was immunoSEQ multiplex PCR. The DNA was the basis for D and trimming; V, J and clone size are from that table. The table has approximately 20,000 clones, just over 90% seen once; the top ten hold roughly 4.3%. Losses at the gene ends were 5 bases for V and 8 bases for J; bases not matched to a gene: 8. The germline gives CDR1 GTSNPN, CDR2 SVGIG (reference sequence). The CDR3 sequence is 12 residues long. V gene TRBV30 combines with J gene TRBJ1-2; 7 nucleotides line up with TRBD1. This TCR was sampled from a woman aged 45-65 years with active COVID-19. Sequenced: peripheral blood. The CDR3 nucleotides are TGTGCCTGGGCCGGACAGGCCGGCGGCTACACCTTC. The encoded protein is CAWAGQAGGYTF. Full variable domain (outside the CDR3, taken from reference TRBV30 and TRBJ1-2): SQTIHQWPATLVQPVGSPLSLECTVEGTSNPNLYWYRQAAGRGLQLLFYSVGIGQISSEVPQNLSASRPQDRQFILSSKKLLLSDSGFYLCAWAGQAGGYTFGSGTRLTVV.